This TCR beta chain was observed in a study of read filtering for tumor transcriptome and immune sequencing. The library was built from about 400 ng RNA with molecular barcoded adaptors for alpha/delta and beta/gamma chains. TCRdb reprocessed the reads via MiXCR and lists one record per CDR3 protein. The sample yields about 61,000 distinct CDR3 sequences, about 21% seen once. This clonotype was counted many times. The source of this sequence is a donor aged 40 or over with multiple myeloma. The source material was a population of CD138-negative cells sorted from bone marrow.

Here the CDR3 reads CASSFIGGSSYNEQFF. CDR3 nucleotides: TGTGCCAGCAGTTTCATTGGCGGGAGCTCCTACAATGAGCAGTTCTTC. The chain recombines TRBV28 with TRBJ2-1; 7 bases are shared with TRBD2. CDR3 length: 16 amino acids. The junction had 5 bases not matched to a gene; V was cut back by 3 bases and J by 0 bases. In germline, CDR1 is MDHEN, CDR2 SYDVKM.